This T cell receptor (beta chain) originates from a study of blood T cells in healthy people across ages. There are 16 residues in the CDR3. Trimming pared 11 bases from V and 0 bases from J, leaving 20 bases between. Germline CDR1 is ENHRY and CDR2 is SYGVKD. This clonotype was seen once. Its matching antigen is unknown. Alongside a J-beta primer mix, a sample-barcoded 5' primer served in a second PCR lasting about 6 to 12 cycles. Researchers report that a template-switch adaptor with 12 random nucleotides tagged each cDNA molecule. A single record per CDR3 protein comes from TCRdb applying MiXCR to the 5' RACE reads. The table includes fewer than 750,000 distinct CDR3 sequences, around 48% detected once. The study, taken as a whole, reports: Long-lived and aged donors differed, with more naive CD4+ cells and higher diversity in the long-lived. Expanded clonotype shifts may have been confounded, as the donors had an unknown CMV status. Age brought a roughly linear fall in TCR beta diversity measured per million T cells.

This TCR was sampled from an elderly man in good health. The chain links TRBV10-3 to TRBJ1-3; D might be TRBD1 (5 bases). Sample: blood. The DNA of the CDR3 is TGTGCCGTCGAGGGACGGATAATCAGCTCTGGAAACACCATATATTTT. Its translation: CAVEGRIISSGNTIYF.